This T cell receptor (beta chain) was sequenced in a study of blood T cell repertoires in COVID-19. In the study overall: Sample material is recorded as cDNA or gDNA derived from T cells, B-cell-depleted T cells, or PBMCs.

TCRdb's copy holds only in-frame clones and misses some; the assay was immunoSEQ multiplex PCR. The sample includes approximately 470,000 clones, roughly nine tenths of them seen just once. Participants came from roughly 24 US areas, aged roughly 18 to 89 years. Researchers sorted participants into cohorts using their self-reported clinical history. Germline V gene lookup returns CDR1 SNHLY and CDR2 FYNNEI. The CDR3 covers 15 residues. The V segment lost 7 bases and the J segment 1 base; nucleotides outside the gene matches: 8. This TCR derives from a woman aged 18-29 years who had recovered from COVID-19. The rearrangement links TRBV2 to TRBJ2-3; 7 positions match TRBD1. Material for sequencing was PBMCs or T cells enriched from blood (not recorded which). CDR3 bases: TGTGCCAGCACCGACCAGACAGGGCGCACAGATACGCAGTATTTT. This translates into CASTDQTGRTDTQYF.